This T cell receptor beta chain was documented in a study of CD8 T cells in ankylosing spondylitis. Study results and limitations: A TCR beta motif of roughly 8 highly homologous variants seemed to mark ankylosing spondylitis blood. Earlier authors reported some of these motif variants in reactive arthritis synovial fluid and blood.

Via MiXCR, TCRdb re-called the 5' RACE reads, giving one row per CDR3 protein. In the table there are about 700,000 distinct CDR3 sequences, 15% to 20% of which are singletons. In regard to this clonotype: As yet, its antigen is unknown.

CDR1 is SGHRS and CDR2 is YFSETQ in the germline V gene. The CDR3 spans 16 residues. V lost 4 bases and J lost 4; bases outside the gene matches: 10. The chain is built from TRBV5-1 and TRBJ2-1; TRBD2 matches 8 bases. The sequencing sample was made of blood, either unsorted or a sorted T cell fraction (not recorded which). The clonotype comes from a male donor with ankylosing spondylitis. The CDR3 sequence is CASSGYSGEAYNEQFF. In nucleotides, the CDR3 is TGCGCCAGCAGCGGGTATAGCGGGGAAGCATACAATGAGCAGTTCTTC.